A single sample gave rise to the 18 T cell receptor beta chains below, sequenced in a study of T cell responses to AZD1222 COVID-19 vaccine. The repertoire was sequenced with immunoSEQ multiplex PCR; TCRdb's copy has only in-frame clones and lacks some. The table includes fewer than 150,000 clones, about 90% detected once. Sequencing was performed on peripheral blood, taken 28 days after the second AZD1222 dose. The source of these receptors is an adult who received the AZD1222 COVID-19 vaccine.

The gene calls are TRBV2 and TRBJ2-5; 10 bases match TRBD2. CDR1 is SNHLY and CDR2 is FYNNEI in the germline V gene. This CDR3 is 16 amino acids long. J gave up 1 base and V 3 bases, and 5 bases lay outside the gene matches. CDR3 DNA: TGTGCCAGCAGTGATAAGGCTAGCGGGGGCCAAGAGACCCAGTACTTC. As protein: CASSDKASGGQETQYF.

This clone was recorded a few times. This chain uses TRBV5-1 with TRBJ1-1; TRBD1 is a possible D gene (6 bases). The germline V and J ends were trimmed by 5 bases and 2 bases, with 19 bases remaining between them. The germline V gene has CDR1 SGHRS and CDR2 YFSETQ. The CDR3 sequence is 16 residues long. The chain's CDR3 is CASSFLASQGNTEAFF. The CDR3 DNA sequence: TGCGCCAGCAGTTTCCTTGCCTCACAGGGTAACACTGAAGCTTTCTTT.

The gene calls are TRBV19 and TRBJ1-5; TRBD1 might be the D (6 bases). Germline CDR1 LNHDA, CDR2 SQIVND (reference sequence). The CDR3 runs to 14 residues. V lost 5 bases to trimming and J lost 6 bases, with 14 bases between them. The CDR3 is CASSRNRAGQPQHF. The CDR3 nucleotides read TGTGCCAGTAGTCGGAACAGGGCTGGTCAGCCCCAGCATTTT.

The chain has TRBV29-1 and TRBJ2-7; no definite D call. The germline V and J ends were trimmed by 2 bases and 2 bases, with 13 bases remaining between them. This CDR3 region has 14 residues. Germline CDR1 reads SQVTM; CDR2 reads ANQGSEA. In DNA form, the CDR3 reads TGCAGCGTTGAATACTTCCCAAGTCCCTACGAGCAGTACTTC. Its protein is CSVEYFPSPYEQYF.

The chain combines TRBV6-4 with TRBJ2-3; TRBD2 aligns across 7 bases. Germline V gene lookup returns CDR1 MRHNA and CDR2 SNTAGT. This CDR3 has 17 amino acids. J gave up 1 base and V 5 bases, and 12 bases lay outside the gene matches. The CDR3 here is CASSHPRRAGRTDTQYF. The CDR3 region has the DNA TGTGCCAGCAGTCACCCAAGGCGAGCGGGACGCACAGATACGCAGTATTTT.

The chain has TRBV5-1 and TRBJ1-2, with a tentative D call TRBD1 (6 bases). Germline V CDR1 and CDR2: SGHRS, YFSETQ. The ends were cut back, 4 bases at V and 4 bases at J, with 14 bases in the middle. The CDR3 is 14 residues long. CDR3 sequence: CASSAQGFGYGYTF. CDR3 DNA sequence: TGCGCCAGCAGCGCACAGGGCTTCGGCTATGGCTACACCTTC.

The chain couples TRBV4-1 to TRBJ1-4; D not certain. The V end was cut by 3 bases, the J end by 8 bases, with 10 bases between. CDR3 size: 13 residues. Germline V lookup: CDR1 MGHRA, CDR2 YSYEKL. The CDR3 DNA reads as TGCGCCAGCAGCCATCCCCCGGGGGAAAAACTGTTTTTT. It encodes CASSHPPGEKLFF.

The chain uses TRBV28 and TRBJ1-1; D is unclear. In germline, CDR1 is MDHEN, CDR2 SYDVKM. Trimming left V 6 bases short and J 1 base short, with 12 bases between. The CDR3 extends over 14 amino acids. The CDR3 loop is CASSLRTANTEAFF. The CDR3 DNA is TGTGCCAGCAGCCTAAGAACGGCGAACACTGAAGCTTTCTTT. The variable domain in full, with the rest retrieved from reference TRBV28 and TRBJ1-1, is DVKVTQSSRYLVKRTGEKVFLECVQDMDHENMFWYRQDPGLGLRLIYFSYDVKMKEKGDIPEGYSVSREKKERFSLILESASTNQTSMYLCASSLRTANTEAFFGQGTRLTVV.

The V call is TRBV19, the J call TRBJ1-1, with no clear D. Deletions cut 3 bases from V and 8 bases from J, with 13 bases between. Germline CDR1 reads LNHDA; CDR2 reads SQIVND (reference sequence). This CDR3 is 13 amino acids long. CDR3 loop: CASSIPETGEAFF. DNA for the CDR3: TGTGCCAGTAGTATCCCGGAGACCGGGGAAGCTTTCTTT.

The gene calls are TRBV19 and TRBJ1-2; D is ambiguous. V gave up 3 bases and J gave up 4 bases, with 9 bases separating them. The germline CDR1 and CDR2 sequences are LNHDA and SQIVND (reference sequence). This CDR3 spans 13 amino acids. DNA for the CDR3: TGTGCCAGTAGTATCCAAGGGTCCTATGGCTACACCTTC. Translation gives CASSIQGSYGYTF.

The V call is TRBV18, the J call TRBJ2-1; no reliable D call. Germline CDR1 is KGHSH and CDR2 is LQKENI. The CDR3 has 19 amino acids. The V and J ends lost 0 bases and 5 bases respectively, with 23 bases between them. As DNA, the CDR3 is TGTGCCAGCTCACCACCGATTTGGCAGGAAACACCAAAAAACAATGAGCAGTTCTTC. This translates into CASSPPIWQETPKNNEQFF.

This clone was counted a few times. The V call is TRBV11-2, the J call TRBJ2-1; perhaps TRBD1 as D (6 bases). V lost 1 base, J lost 4 bases, and 17 bases lay in between. The CDR3 sequence is 17 residues long. Germline assignment: CDR1 SGHAT and CDR2 FQNNGV. CDR3 in amino acids: CASSLVYLPTGYNEQFF. The CDR3, as DNA: TGTGCCAGCAGCTTAGTTTACCTGCCCACAGGGTACAATGAGCAGTTCTTC. The whole variable domain, filled in from reference TRBV11-2 and TRBJ2-1, reads EAGVAQSPRYKIIEKRQSVAFWCNPISGHATLYWYQQILGQGPKLLIQFQNNGVVDDSQLPKDRFSAERLKGVDSTLKIQPAKLEDSAVYLCASSLVYLPTGYNEQFFGPGTRLTVL.

This chain joins TRBV5-8 and TRBJ2-2, with TRBD1 identical over 8 bases. Germline V gene lookup returns CDR1 SGHTS and CDR2 YDEGEE. The ends lost 6 bases at V and 5 bases at J; junction bases unmatched: 9. The CDR3 has 15 residues. CDR3 amino acids: CASNYQDRVTGELFF. In DNA form, the CDR3 reads TGTGCCAGCAACTACCAGGACAGGGTTACCGGGGAGCTGTTTTTT.

The V and J genes are TRBV28 and TRBJ1-1; D remains ambiguous. Trimming stripped 3 bases from V and 2 bases from J, with 10 bases between. Germline CDR1 and CDR2: MDHEN and SYDVKM. CDR3 length: 14 amino acids. This CDR3 is CASSLGRGNTEAFF. CDR3 nucleotide sequence: TGTGCCAGCAGTTTGGGCAGAGGCAACACTGAAGCTTTCTTT.

The chain carries TRBV6-1 and TRBJ1-4, with D perhaps matching TRBD1 (5 bases). V was shortened by 3 bases and J by 8 bases, with 16 bases between the two germline ends. The CDR3 runs to 15 residues. Germline CDR1 is MNHNS and CDR2 is SASEGT. CDR3 amino acids: CASSDTYWGEEKLFF. CDR3 bases: TGTGCCAGCAGTGATACATACTGGGGGGAAGAAAAACTGTTTTTT.

The gene calls are TRBV19 and TRBJ1-5, with TRBD1 matching over 10 bases. Germline V gene data show CDR1 as LNHDA and CDR2 as SQIVND (reference sequence). The CDR3 has 13 residues. V trimming: 5 bases; J trimming: 7 bases; junction bases outside the gene matches: 2. The CDR3 loop reads CASSDRGHQPQHF. CDR3 bases: TGTGCCAGTAGTGACAGGGGGCACCAGCCCCAGCATTTT.

This sequence joins TRBV7-8 and TRBJ2-5; the D is unclear. V was clipped by 5 bases and J by 5 bases, with 9 bases between them. The CDR3 totals 12 residues. CDR1 is SGHVS, CDR2 FQNEAQ, per germline. CDR3 region: CASSAPMETQYF. As DNA, the CDR3 is TGTGCCAGCAGCGCCCCGATGGAGACCCAGTACTTC.

In this sample, this clone turned up once. The rearrangement uses TRBV6-5 and TRBJ2-7; 9 nucleotides match TRBD2. CDR1 is MNHEY, CDR2 SVGAGI, per germline. The CDR3 runs to 16 residues. J was trimmed by 4 bases and V by 2 bases; bases with no gene match: 9. CDR3 sequence (DNA): TGTGCCAGCAGTTACGGCTCTGCGGGGGGGGGATACGAGCAGTACTTC. Translated: CASSYGSAGGGYEQYF.